The 5 T cell receptor beta chains reported below all come from one sample, sequenced in a study of T cell responses to AZD1222 COVID-19 vaccine. TCRdb's copy holds only in-frame clones and misses some; the assay was immunoSEQ multiplex PCR. The data show more than 90,000 clones, about nine tenths seen once. Sample: peripheral blood, taken 28 days after the second AZD1222 dose. These receptors came from an adult who received the AZD1222 COVID-19 vaccine.

This chain connects TRBV27 to TRBJ1-4, with D possibly TRBD1 on 5 matching bases. Germline values: CDR1 MNHEY, CDR2 SMNVEV (reference sequence). V shed 0 bases and J shed 5 bases, with 13 bases lying between them. This CDR3 comprises 16 residues. This CDR3 reads CASSLSWGRGNEKLFF. The CDR3 bases are TGTGCCAGCAGTTTATCCTGGGGCAGAGGGAATGAAAAACTGTTTTTT.

The chain uses TRBV4-1 and TRBJ2-5, with 10 nucleotides matching TRBD2. The V segment lost 3 bases and the J segment 5 bases; nucleotides outside the gene matches: 9. From germline, CDR1 is MGHRA and CDR2 YSYEKL. This CDR3 is built from 16 residues. The CDR3 spells CASSHGAGGPWETQYF. The CDR3 DNA reads as TGCGCCAGCAGCCACGGAGCGGGAGGGCCTTGGGAGACCCAGTACTTC.

This clone has just one count. The V and J genes are TRBV5-1 and TRBJ2-7, with 9 bases identical to TRBD1. The CDR3 loop spans 15 amino acids. Unmatched junction bases numbered 4, after V lost 2 bases and J lost 1 base. CDR1 and CDR2 from the germline V gene are SGHRS and YFSETQ. CDR3 coding DNA: TGCGCCAGCAGCTTACAGGGGGCGATTTCCTACGAGCAGTACTTC. It codes for CASSLQGAISYEQYF.

This clone was picked up one time. This chain joins TRBV18 and TRBJ2-7, with 8 positions matching TRBD2. CDR3 length equals 14 residues. The germline gives CDR1 KGHSH, CDR2 LQKENI. The V segment lost 2 bases and the J segment 4 bases; nucleotides outside the gene matches: 4. In DNA, the CDR3 is TGTGCCAGCTCACCATCCGGGGGGGCATACGAGCAGTACTTC. This codes for CASSPSGGAYEQYF.

The V call is TRBV3-1 (or the pseudogene TRBV3-2), the J call TRBJ2-7; D gene ambiguous. The CDR3 loop spans 15 amino acids. V shed 0 bases and J shed 12 bases, with 21 bases lying between them. The germline CDR1 and CDR2 sequences are LGHDT and YNNKEL (reference sequence). CDR3 DNA sequence: TGTGCCAGCAGCCAAGATTCTCGGGCATTATCTCCGCGGTACTTC. Translated, it gives CASSQDSRALSPRYF.